These 6 T cell receptor beta chains came from one sample sequenced in a study of monozygotic twins with inflammatory bowel disease. Using the 5' RACE reads, TCRdb records one entry per CDR3 protein without DNA. This sample contains just over 300,000 distinct CDR3 sequences. The sample comprised blood. These receptors came from a human donor with ulcerative colitis or Crohn's disease, or a healthy co-twin of an affected twin (not recorded which).

This chain links TRBV5-6 with TRBJ2-1. Germline V gene data show CDR1 as SGHDT and CDR2 as YYEEEE. The CDR3 sequence is 12 residues long. The CDR3 loop is CASSFESKKQFF.

The chain recombines TRBV7-8 with TRBJ1-3; the TCRdb call, TRBD1, lacks DNA for checking. Germline lookup yields CDR1 SGHVS and CDR2 FQNEAQ. CDR3 size: 15 residues. The CDR3 sequence is CASSLPRDRLNTIYF.

This chain connects TRBV14 to TRBJ2-1; TCRdb picks TRBD2, but there is no DNA to check that call. Germline V gene sequence: CDR1 SGHDN, CDR2 FVKESK. The CDR3 totals 16 residues. The CDR3 spells CASSLLTGGPLNEQFF.

The CDR3 spells CASSVGIDSETQYF. V gene TRBV9 combines with J gene TRBJ2-5. This CDR3 comprises 14 residues. CDR1 and CDR2 (germline): SGDLS, YYNGEE. Full variable domain (missing parts from reference TRBV9 and TRBJ2-5): DSGVTQTPKHLITATGQRVTLRCSPRSGDLSVYWYQQSLDQGLQFLIQYYNGEERAKGNILERFSAQQFPDLHSELNLSSLELGDSALYFCASSVGIDSETQYFGPGTRLLVL.

This rearrangement joins TRBV20-1 to TRBJ2-4; without DNA, the TCRdb call of TRBD1 cannot be checked. Germline CDR1 and CDR2: DFQATT and SNEGSKA (reference sequence). The CDR3 contains 15 residues. This chain's CDR3 is CSARRGTSGGNIQYF.

The rearrangement uses TRBV5-4 and TRBJ2-7; TCRdb lists TRBD1, though no DNA is available to test this call. The CDR3 is made up of 13 amino acids. The germline gives CDR1 SGHNT, CDR2 YYREEE (reference sequence). The CDR3 is CASSTWTGDEQYF.